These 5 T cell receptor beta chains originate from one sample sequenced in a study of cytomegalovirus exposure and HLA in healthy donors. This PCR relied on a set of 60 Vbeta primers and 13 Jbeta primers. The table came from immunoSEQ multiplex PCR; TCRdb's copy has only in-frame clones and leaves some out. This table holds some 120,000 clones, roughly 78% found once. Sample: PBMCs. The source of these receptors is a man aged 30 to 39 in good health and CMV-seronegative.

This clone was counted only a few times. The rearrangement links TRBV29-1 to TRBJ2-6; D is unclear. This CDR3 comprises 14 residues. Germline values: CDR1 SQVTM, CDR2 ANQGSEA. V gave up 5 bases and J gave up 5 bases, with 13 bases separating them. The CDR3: CSVTGGQWANVLTF. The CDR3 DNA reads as TGCAGCGTTACCGGTGGGCAGTGGGCCAACGTCCTGACTTTC.

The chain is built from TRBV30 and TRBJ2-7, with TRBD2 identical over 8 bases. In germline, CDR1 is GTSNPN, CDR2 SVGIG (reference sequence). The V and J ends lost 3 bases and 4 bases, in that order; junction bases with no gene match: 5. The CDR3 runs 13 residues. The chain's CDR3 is CAWSGGGQYEQYF. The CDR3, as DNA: TGTGCCTGGAGCGGGGGGGGCCAGTACGAGCAGTACTTC. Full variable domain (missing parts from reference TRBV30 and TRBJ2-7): SQTIHQWPATLVQPVGSPLSLECTVEGTSNPNLYWYRQAAGRGLQLLFYSVGIGQISSEVPQNLSASRPQDRQFILSSKKLLLSDSGFYLCAWSGGGQYEQYFGPGTRLTVT.

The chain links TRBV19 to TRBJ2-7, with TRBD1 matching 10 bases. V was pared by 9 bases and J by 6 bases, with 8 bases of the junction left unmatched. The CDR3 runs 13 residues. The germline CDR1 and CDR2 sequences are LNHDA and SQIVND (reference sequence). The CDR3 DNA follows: TGTGCCAGCCGCGGGACAGGGGTCAGCGAGCAGTACTTC. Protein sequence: CASRGTGVSEQYF.

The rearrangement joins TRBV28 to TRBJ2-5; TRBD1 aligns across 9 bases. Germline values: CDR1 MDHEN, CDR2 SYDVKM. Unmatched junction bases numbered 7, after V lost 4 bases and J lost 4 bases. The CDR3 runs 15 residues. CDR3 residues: CASSWTGDRGETQYF. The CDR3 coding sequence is TGTGCCAGCAGTTGGACAGGGGATAGAGGAGAGACCCAGTACTTC.

The CDR3 DNA is TGTGCCAGCAGCGCTGGACAGGGGGCTTTTTATGGCTACACCTTC. This codes for CASSAGQGAFYGYTF. The genes are TRBV9 and TRBJ1-2, with TRBD1 matching over 11 bases. This CDR3 has 15 amino acids. Germline CDR1 reads SGDLS; CDR2 reads YYNGEE. The ends lost 3 bases at V and 5 bases at J; junction bases unmatched: 6. The complete variable domain, with remaining parts taken from reference TRBV9 and TRBJ1-2, reads DSGVTQTPKHLITATGQRVTLRCSPRSGDLSVYWYQQSLDQGLQFLIQYYNGEERAKGNILERFSAQQFPDLHSELNLSSLELGDSALYFCASSAGQGAFYGYTFGSGTRLTVV.